These 17 T cell receptor beta chains came from one sample sequenced in a study of blood T cell repertoires in COVID-19. Method: immunoSEQ multiplex PCR; TCRdb's copy keeps in-frame clones and lacks some. There are around 100,000 clones in the sample; 88% occur only once, and about 6% lies in the top ten. The sample consisted of peripheral blood. These receptors were collected from a woman in her fifties or sixties with acute or convalescent COVID-19.

The gene calls are TRBV20-1 and TRBJ2-1; the D is unclear. Germline CDR1 is DFQATT and CDR2 is SNEGSKA (reference sequence). Trimming cost V 8 bases and J 0 bases, with 5 bases left between them. The CDR3 is 11 amino acids. The CDR3 DNA reads as TGCAGTCTGAGCTCCTACAATGAGCAGTTCTTC. It is translated as CSLSSYNEQFF.

The V and J genes are TRBV15 and TRBJ2-5; maybe TRBD2 (5 bases). This CDR3 is built from 15 residues. V was clipped by 2 bases and J by 5 bases, with 15 bases between them. From germline, CDR1 is LNHNV and CDR2 YYDKDF (reference sequence). Here the CDR3 DNA reads TGTGCCACCAGCAGAAGAGGGTGGGTCGAGGAGACCCAGTACTTC. Encoded protein: CATSRRGWVEETQYF.

This clone appeared a few times. The V gene is TRBV7-3, the J gene TRBJ2-2; TRBD1 is a possible D gene (7 bases). Germline CDR1 SGHTA, CDR2 FQGTGA. The CDR3 runs to 15 residues. Between the trimmed V and J ends, which lost 5 bases and 5 bases, there was a span of 15 bases. CDR3 protein: CASSQDRAGTGELFF. The CDR3 nucleotides read TGTGCCAGCAGCCAAGACAGGGCGGGGACCGGGGAGCTGTTTTTT. Variable domain in full (rest from reference TRBV7-3 and TRBJ2-2): GAGVSQTPSNKVTEKGKYVELRCDPISGHTALYWYRQSLGQGPEFLIYFQGTGAADDSGLPNDRFFAVRPEGSVSTLKIQRTERGDSAVYLCASSQDRAGTGELFFGEGSRLTVL.

The chain links TRBV28 to TRBJ1-2; 7 positions match TRBD1. Germline trimming cut 6 bases from V and 1 base from J; bases unmatched to any gene: 11. The germline V gene encodes CDR1 MDHEN and CDR2 SYDVKM. The CDR3 covers 16 residues. The CDR3: CASRFPPGQVNYGYTF. As DNA, the CDR3 is TGTGCCAGCAGATTTCCTCCAGGACAGGTTAACTATGGCTACACCTTC.

Regarding this clone: The same CDR3 arises from other DNA sequences in this sample as well. The chain has TRBV18 and TRBJ2-2; the D gene is possibly TRBD2 (5 bases). The V and J ends lost 1 base and 5 bases respectively, with 14 bases between them. Germline CDR1 and CDR2: KGHSH and LQKENI. This CDR3 has 16 amino acids. In DNA, the CDR3 is TGTGCCAGCTCACCACTCCAGGTGGGAGAGACCGGGGAGCTGTTTTTT. Amino acid sequence: CASSPLQVGETGELFF.

This clone was found once. The chain is built from TRBV11-2 and TRBJ1-2; tentative D call: TRBD1 (5 bases). The CDR3 loop spans 19 amino acids. The germline V gene has CDR1 SGHAT and CDR2 FQNNGV. The V gene lost 2 bases and the J gene lost 0 bases, with 22 bases spanning the gap. The CDR3 DNA reads as TGTGCCAGCAGCTTACTAAACACCAATCGACAGTCCTCTAACTATGGCTACACCTTC. This codes for CASSLLNTNRQSSNYGYTF.

V usage is TRBV14 and J usage is TRBJ1-2; D might be TRBD1 (5 bases). The ends were cut back, 0 bases at V and 3 bases at J, with 11 bases in the middle. The CDR3 sequence is 15 residues long. Germline loops: CDR1 SGHDN, CDR2 FVKESK. CDR3 protein: CASSQEFDSHYGYTF. CDR3 in DNA: TGTGCCAGCAGCCAAGAGTTCGACAGCCACTATGGCTACACCTTC.

This chain connects TRBV19 to TRBJ1-4; 8 bases are a match to TRBD1. Germline V gene data show CDR1 as LNHDA and CDR2 as SQIVND (reference sequence). Trimming removed 8 bases from V and 7 bases from J; junction bases left unmatched: 9. The CDR3 contains 14 residues. The CDR3 bases are TGTGCCAGTCGGCCAGGGGGCGCGGGTGAAAAACTGTTTTTT. Translated: CASRPGGAGEKLFF.

The V call is TRBV4-2, the J call TRBJ2-3; 7 positions match TRBD2. Unmatched junction bases numbered 7, after V lost 0 bases and J lost 1 base. The germline gives CDR1 LGHNA, CDR2 YNFKEQ. The CDR3 runs to 17 residues. The CDR3 region has the DNA TGTGCCAGCAGCCAAGAGGGCAGCGGGATCGGCACAGATACGCAGTATTTT. Amino acids: CASSQEGSGIGTDTQYF.

The gene calls are TRBV7-9 and TRBJ2-5, with D possibly being TRBD2 (5 bases). CDR3 size: 14 residues. V lost 1 base to trimming and J lost 7 bases, with 13 bases between them. Germline loops: CDR1 SEHNR, CDR2 FQNEAQ (reference sequence). CDR3 sequence (DNA): TGTGCCAGCAGCTTAGGGGCAGGCGAGGGGACCCAGTACTTC. Protein sequence: CASSLGAGEGTQYF.

This chain connects TRBV5-1 to TRBJ2-7, with 10 bases lining up with TRBD1. The V gene end was trimmed by 3 bases and the J gene end by 4 bases; junction bases not matched to a gene: 1. The CDR3 has 13 residues. In germline, CDR1 is SGHRS, CDR2 YFSETQ. Here the CDR3 DNA reads TGCGCCAGCAGCTGGGACAGGGGTTACGAGCAGTACGTC. Translated: CASSWDRGYEQYV.

The V gene is TRBV19, the J gene TRBJ2-1; D is possibly TRBD2 (5 bases). The V and J ends lost 1 base and 4 bases respectively, with 14 bases between them. Per germline, CDR1 LNHDA and CDR2 SQIVND (reference sequence). The CDR3 sequence is 16 residues long. CDR3 amino acids: CASSIGGAGTYNEQFF. CDR3 DNA: TGTGCCAGTAGTATAGGGGGTGCGGGTACGTACAATGAGCAGTTCTTC.

As DNA, the CDR3 is TGCGCCAGCAGCTCCGGACAGGGTGACACCGGGGAGCTGTTTTTT. This gives the protein CASSSGQGDTGELFF. This chain uses TRBV5-1 with TRBJ2-2; 8 nucleotides match TRBD1. Germline CDR1 is SGHRS and CDR2 is YFSETQ. CDR3 length: 15 amino acids. The V gene end was trimmed by 3 bases and the J gene end by 3 bases; junction bases not matched to a gene: 4.

The CDR3 bases are TGTGCCAGCAGCCCCGGGAGTCGGGATCGGTACAATGAGCAGTTCTTC. Encoded protein: CASSPGSRDRYNEQFF. The J gene is TRBJ2-1, the V gene TRBV9; D possibly corresponds to TRBD2 (6 bases). The germline V gene has CDR1 SGDLS and CDR2 YYNGEE. The CDR3 is 16 amino acids. The V end lost 4 bases, the J end lost 4 bases, and 18 bases lay between the germline ends. Looking up the rest from reference TRBV9 and TRBJ2-1 gives the full variable domain: DSGVTQTPKHLITATGQRVTLRCSPRSGDLSVYWYQQSLDQGLQFLIQYYNGEERAKGNILERFSAQQFPDLHSELNLSSLELGDSALYFCASSPGSRDRYNEQFFGPGTRLTVL.

The CDR3: CASSSLQLNTEAFF. In DNA, the CDR3 is TGTGCCAGCAGTTCGCTACAGTTGAACACTGAAGCTTTCTTT. The chain links TRBV6-5 to TRBJ1-1; no definite D call. CDR1 is MNHEY and CDR2 is SVGAGI in the germline V gene. The CDR3 loop spans 14 amino acids. Trimming pared 4 bases from V and 0 bases from J, leaving 9 bases between.

The chain has TRBV6-1 and TRBJ1-1; no definite D call. This CDR3 has 14 amino acids. Germline V lookup: CDR1 MNHNS, CDR2 SASEGT. The V gene lost 0 bases and the J gene lost 2 bases, with 7 bases spanning the gap. The CDR3 region has the DNA TGTGCCAGCAGTGAAGCTCACAGTAACACTGAAGCTTTCTTT. This gives the protein CASSEAHSNTEAFF.

V is TRBV20-1 and J is TRBJ1-1; 7 nucleotides agree with TRBD1. There are 11 residues in the CDR3. Germline-derived CDR1 and CDR2 are DFQATT and SNEGSKA (reference sequence). J gave up 8 bases and V 3 bases, and 3 bases lay outside the gene matches. CDR3 nucleotide sequence: TGCAGTGCTAGGCCGGGACAGGAAGCTTTCTTT. It translates to CSARPGQEAFF.